The 14 T cell receptor beta chains in this list originate from one sample, sequenced in a study of blood T cell repertoires in COVID-19. Only in-frame clones appear in the TCRdb table, and some are missing; sequencing was by immunoSEQ multiplex PCR. The sample includes roughly 170,000 clones, approximately 81% of them seen just once. Sequencing was carried out using PBMCs or T cells enriched from blood (not recorded which). All receptors come from a man aged 55 to 69 who had recovered from COVID-19.

This clone appeared a few times. The chain has TRBV2 and TRBJ2-2; 8 bases agree with TRBD2. The CDR3 has 15 amino acids. Trimming at V came to 3 bases and at J to 4 bases, leaving 4 bases not matched to a gene. The germline CDR1 and CDR2 sequences are SNHLY and FYNNEI. The CDR3 sequence: CASSEAGGPTGELFF. CDR3 bases: TGTGCCAGCAGTGAGGCGGGGGGCCCCACCGGGGAGCTGTTTTTT.

The chain recombines TRBV28 with TRBJ2-5, with 8 nucleotides matching TRBD1. The germline gives CDR1 MDHEN, CDR2 SYDVKM. The CDR3 is 14 amino acids. Trimming took 3 bases from V and 2 from J; bases not matched to a gene: 2. This CDR3 reads CASSFRTGQETQYF. The CDR3 nucleotides are TGTGCCAGCAGTTTCAGGACAGGGCAAGAGACCCAGTACTTC.

In this sample, this clone turned up a few times. The rearrangement links TRBV2 to TRBJ1-3, with a possible D match to TRBD1 (6 bases). From germline, CDR1 is SNHLY and CDR2 FYNNEI. There are 14 residues in the CDR3. Trimming removed 4 bases at V and 3 bases at J, with 10 bases between. DNA for the CDR3: TGTGCCAGCAGTGCCGGCAGGGGTGGAAACACCATATATTTT. It encodes CASSAGRGGNTIYF.

The rearrangement uses TRBV5-4 and TRBJ2-7; 7 bases align to TRBD1. The germline V gene encodes CDR1 SGHNT and CDR2 YYREEE (reference sequence). J lost 7 bases, V lost 0 bases, and 19 bases had no gene match. CDR3 length equals 18 residues. The CDR3 DNA follows: TGTGCCAGCAGCTTGGGTCTACAGGGGATGGGCCTACTGTGGGAGCAGTACTTC. Translating it yields CASSLGLQGMGLLWEQYF.

The gene calls are TRBV10-3 and TRBJ1-5, with 8 positions matching TRBD1. The CDR3 has 14 amino acids. Trimming at V came to 6 bases and at J to 7 bases, leaving 8 bases not matched to a gene. CDR1 ENHRY and CDR2 SYGVKD come from the germline V gene. This CDR3 reads CAIREGQAGQPQHF. CDR3 DNA sequence: TGTGCCATCAGGGAGGGACAGGCGGGACAGCCCCAGCATTTT.

This rearrangement joins TRBV15 to TRBJ1-5; 8 positions match TRBD1. The CDR3 contains 15 residues. Germline CDR1 reads LNHNV; CDR2 reads YYDKDF (reference sequence). V was pared by 7 bases and J by 2 bases, with 7 bases of the junction left unmatched. CDR3 in DNA: TGTGCCACCACGACAGGGGATTACCGCAATCAGCCCCAGCATTTT. Protein product: CATTTGDYRNQPQHF.

The V call is TRBV4-1, the J call TRBJ1-2, with 7 bases matching TRBD1. CDR3 length: 15 amino acids. CDR1 and CDR2 from the germline V gene are MGHRA and YSYEKL. V shed 1 base and J 2 bases; nucleotides not matched to a gene: 4. CDR3 amino acids: CASSQGQGANYGYTF. CDR3 nucleotide sequence: TGCGCCAGCAGCCAAGGACAGGGCGCGAACTATGGCTACACCTTC.

This clone has just a few counts. The chain employs TRBV5-6 and TRBJ2-2; the D is unclear. The CDR3 covers 16 residues. V was shortened by 5 bases and J by 1 base, with 15 bases between the two germline ends. The germline gives CDR1 SGHDT, CDR2 YYEEEE. The CDR3 loop reads CASRPTGLVNTGELFF. CDR3 nucleotides: TGTGCCAGCAGACCCACCGGTTTAGTGAACACCGGGGAGCTGTTTTTT.

The chain couples TRBV18 to TRBJ1-1; D is uncertain. Between the trimmed V and J ends, which lost 3 bases and 1 base, there was a span of 6 bases. This CDR3 comprises 13 residues. The V gene's germline CDR1 is KGHSH and CDR2 LQKENI. As DNA, the CDR3 is TGTGCCAGCTCACCCAACAAGAACACTGAAGCTTTCTTT. It is translated as CASSPNKNTEAFF.

The chain employs TRBV5-1 and TRBJ2-1; D is perhaps TRBD2 (6 bases). Per germline, CDR1 SGHRS and CDR2 YFSETQ. V lost 0 bases, J lost 6 bases, and 10 bases lay in between. This CDR3 region has 14 residues. The CDR3, as DNA: TGCGCCAGCAGCTTGGCCCTGCGGGGCAATGAGCAGTTCTTC. This codes for CASSLALRGNEQFF.

The chain links TRBV18 to TRBJ1-1; 11 positions match TRBD1. Germline lookup yields CDR1 KGHSH and CDR2 LQKENI. The CDR3 consists of 16 residues. V lost 2 bases, J lost 4 bases, and 6 bases stayed unmatched. CDR3 DNA: TGTGCCAGCTCACCATTAAAGGGACAGGGGGGCACTGAAGCTTTCTTT. This encodes CASSPLKGQGGTEAFF.

The chain couples TRBV14 to TRBJ2-3, with D perhaps TRBD2 (5 bases). The CDR3 runs 18 residues. Germline V gene lookup returns CDR1 SGHDN and CDR2 FVKESK. Trimming took 1 base from V and 4 from J, leaving 21 bases between them. The CDR3 reads CASSQGSLGQRPADTQYF. In DNA form, the CDR3 reads TGTGCCAGCAGCCAAGGATCTTTGGGCCAGCGGCCCGCAGATACGCAGTATTTT.

V usage is TRBV2 and J usage is TRBJ2-6; 8 positions match TRBD2. This CDR3 comprises 18 residues. The V gene end was trimmed by 6 bases and the J gene end by 2 bases; junction bases not matched to a gene: 12. CDR1 and CDR2 from the germline V gene are SNHLY and FYNNEI. The CDR3 nucleotides are TGTGCCAGCAGGCCGATGGTAGCGGGGTTTACTGGGGCCAACGTCCTGACTTTC. This sequence encodes CASRPMVAGFTGANVLTF. Full variable domain (outside the CDR3, taken from reference TRBV2 and TRBJ2-6): EPEVTQTPSHQVTQMGQEVILRCVPISNHLYFYWYRQILGQKVEFLVSFYNNEISEKSEIFDDQFSVERPDGSNFTLKIRSTKLEDSAMYFCASRPMVAGFTGANVLTFGAGSRLTVL.

The gene calls are TRBV4-2 and TRBJ2-2; D is undetermined. The CDR3 sequence is 13 residues long. V lost 0 bases, J lost 11 bases, and 10 bases lay in between. CDR1 is LGHNA, CDR2 YNFKEQ, per germline. The CDR3 coding sequence is TGTGCCAGCAGCCAAGATCTAGGAAAAGAGCTGTTTTTT. Its translation: CASSQDLGKELFF.